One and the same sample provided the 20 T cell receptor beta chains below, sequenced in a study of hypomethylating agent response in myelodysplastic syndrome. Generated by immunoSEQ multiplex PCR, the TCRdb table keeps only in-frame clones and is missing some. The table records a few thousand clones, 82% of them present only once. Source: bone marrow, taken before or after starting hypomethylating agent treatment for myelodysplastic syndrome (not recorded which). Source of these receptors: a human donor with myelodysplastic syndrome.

CDR3 in DNA: TGTGCCAGTAGTTTCTACAGGGGGCGAGAGGACACTGAAGCTTTCTTT. It specifies CASSFYRGREDTEAFF. This chain connects TRBV19 to TRBJ1-1; 9 nucleotides align to TRBD1. The CDR3 contains 16 residues. Germline V lookup: CDR1 LNHDA, CDR2 SQIVND (reference sequence). J gave up 3 bases and V 5 bases, and 10 bases lay outside the gene matches.

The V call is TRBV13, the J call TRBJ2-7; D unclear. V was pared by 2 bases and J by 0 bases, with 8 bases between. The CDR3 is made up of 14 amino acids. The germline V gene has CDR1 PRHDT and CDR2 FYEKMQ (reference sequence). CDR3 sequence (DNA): TGTGCCAGCAGCTTAACCCCTAGCTCCTACGAGCAGTACTTC. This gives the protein CASSLTPSSYEQYF.

The CDR3 sequence is CASSLGAVSSGNTIYF. DNA for the CDR3: TGTGCCAGCAGCTTAGGCGCTGTGAGCTCTGGAAACACCATATATTTT. The rearrangement uses TRBV11-2 and TRBJ1-3, with D unresolved. The V end lost 1 base, the J end lost 0 bases, and 10 bases lay between the germline ends. CDR1 is SGHAT and CDR2 is FQNNGV in the germline V gene. This CDR3 has 16 residues.

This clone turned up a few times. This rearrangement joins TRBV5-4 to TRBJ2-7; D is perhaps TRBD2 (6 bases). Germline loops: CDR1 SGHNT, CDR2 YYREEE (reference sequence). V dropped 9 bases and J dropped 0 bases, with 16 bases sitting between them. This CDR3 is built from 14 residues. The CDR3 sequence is CATLPSVGSYEQYF. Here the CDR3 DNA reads TGTGCCACCCTCCCTAGCGTCGGCTCCTACGAGCAGTACTTC.

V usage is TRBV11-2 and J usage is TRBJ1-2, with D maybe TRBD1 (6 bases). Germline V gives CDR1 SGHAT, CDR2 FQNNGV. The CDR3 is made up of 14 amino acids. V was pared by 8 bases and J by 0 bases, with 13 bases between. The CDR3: CASLGGGANYGYTF. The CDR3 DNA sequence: TGTGCCAGCCTCGGAGGGGGTGCTAACTATGGCTACACCTTC.

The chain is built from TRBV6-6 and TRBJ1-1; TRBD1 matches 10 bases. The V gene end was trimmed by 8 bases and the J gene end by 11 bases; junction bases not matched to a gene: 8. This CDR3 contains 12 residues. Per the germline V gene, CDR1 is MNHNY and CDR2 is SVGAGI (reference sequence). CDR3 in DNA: TGTGCCAGCTACGGGACAGGGGAAGAGGCTTTCTTT. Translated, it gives CASYGTGEEAFF.

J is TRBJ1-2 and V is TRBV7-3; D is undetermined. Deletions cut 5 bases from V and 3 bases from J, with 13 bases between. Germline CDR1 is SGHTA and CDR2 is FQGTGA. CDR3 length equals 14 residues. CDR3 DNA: TGTGCCAGCAGCCCCCCCAGGAGGTACTATGGCTACACCTTC. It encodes CASSPPRRYYGYTF. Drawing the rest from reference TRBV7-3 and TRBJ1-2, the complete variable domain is GAGVSQTPSNKVTEKGKYVELRCDPISGHTALYWYRQSLGQGPEFLIYFQGTGAADDSGLPNDRFFAVRPEGSVSTLKIQRTERGDSAVYLCASSPPRRYYGYTFGSGTRLTVV.

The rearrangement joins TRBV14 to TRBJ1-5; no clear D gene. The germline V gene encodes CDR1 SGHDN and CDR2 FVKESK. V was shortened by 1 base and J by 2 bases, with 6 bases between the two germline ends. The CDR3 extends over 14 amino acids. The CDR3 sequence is CASSQVAGNQPQHF. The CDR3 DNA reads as TGTGCCAGCAGCCAAGTGGCAGGCAATCAGCCCCAGCATTTT.

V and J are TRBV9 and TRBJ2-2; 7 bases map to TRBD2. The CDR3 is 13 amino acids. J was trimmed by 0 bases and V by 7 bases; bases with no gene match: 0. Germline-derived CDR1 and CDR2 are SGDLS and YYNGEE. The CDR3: CASGGANTGELFF. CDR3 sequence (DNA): TGTGCCAGCGGGGGGGCGAACACCGGGGAGCTGTTTTTT. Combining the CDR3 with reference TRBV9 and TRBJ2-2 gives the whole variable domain DSGVTQTPKHLITATGQRVTLRCSPRSGDLSVYWYQQSLDQGLQFLIQYYNGEERAKGNILERFSAQQFPDLHSELNLSSLELGDSALYFCASGGANTGELFFGEGSRLTVL.

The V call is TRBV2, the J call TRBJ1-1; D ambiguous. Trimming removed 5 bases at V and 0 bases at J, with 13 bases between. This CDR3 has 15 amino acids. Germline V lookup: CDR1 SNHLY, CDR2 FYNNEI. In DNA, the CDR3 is TGTGCCAGCAGTTCCACAGCTTACATGAACACTGAAGCTTTCTTT. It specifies CASSSTAYMNTEAFF.

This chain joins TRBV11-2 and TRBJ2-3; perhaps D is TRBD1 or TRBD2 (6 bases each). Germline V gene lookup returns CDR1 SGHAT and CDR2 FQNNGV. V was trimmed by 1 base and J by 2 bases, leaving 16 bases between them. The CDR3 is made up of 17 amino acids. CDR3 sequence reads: CASSLVVPGAFTDTQYF. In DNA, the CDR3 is TGTGCCAGCAGCTTAGTTGTACCGGGGGCCTTCACAGATACGCAGTATTTT.

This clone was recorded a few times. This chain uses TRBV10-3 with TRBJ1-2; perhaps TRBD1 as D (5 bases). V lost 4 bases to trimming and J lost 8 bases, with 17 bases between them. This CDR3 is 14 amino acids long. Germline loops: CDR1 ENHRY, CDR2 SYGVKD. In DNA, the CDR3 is TGTGCCATCAGTGCACCTGGGACGGAAGACGGCTACACCTTC. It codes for CAISAPGTEDGYTF.

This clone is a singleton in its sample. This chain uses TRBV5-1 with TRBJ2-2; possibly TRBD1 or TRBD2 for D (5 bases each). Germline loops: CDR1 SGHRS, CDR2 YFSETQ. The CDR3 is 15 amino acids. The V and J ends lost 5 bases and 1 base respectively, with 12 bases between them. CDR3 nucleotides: TGCGCCAGCAGTTGGGACGGACGGAACACCGGGGAGCTGTTTTTT. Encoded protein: CASSWDGRNTGELFF.

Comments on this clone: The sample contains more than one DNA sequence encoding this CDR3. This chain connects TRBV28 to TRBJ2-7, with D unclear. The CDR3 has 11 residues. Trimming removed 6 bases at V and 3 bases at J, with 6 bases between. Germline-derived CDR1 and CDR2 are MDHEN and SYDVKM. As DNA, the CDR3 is TGTGCCAGCAGACAAGTCTACGAGCAGTACTTC. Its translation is CASRQVYEQYF.

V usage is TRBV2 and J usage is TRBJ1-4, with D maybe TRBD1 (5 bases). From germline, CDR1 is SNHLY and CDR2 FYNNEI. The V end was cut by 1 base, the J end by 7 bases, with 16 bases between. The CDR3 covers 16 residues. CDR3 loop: CASSEGAQAMAEKLFF. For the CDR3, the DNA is TGTGCCAGCAGTGAAGGGGCACAGGCGATGGCTGAAAAACTGTTTTTT.

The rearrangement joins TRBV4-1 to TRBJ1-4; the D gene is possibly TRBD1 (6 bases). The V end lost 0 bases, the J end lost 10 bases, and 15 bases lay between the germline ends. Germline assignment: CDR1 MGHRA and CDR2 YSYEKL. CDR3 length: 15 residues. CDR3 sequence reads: CASSQEGGGRGKLFF. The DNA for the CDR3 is TGCGCCAGCAGCCAAGAAGGGGGGGGGAGGGGAAAACTGTTTTTT.

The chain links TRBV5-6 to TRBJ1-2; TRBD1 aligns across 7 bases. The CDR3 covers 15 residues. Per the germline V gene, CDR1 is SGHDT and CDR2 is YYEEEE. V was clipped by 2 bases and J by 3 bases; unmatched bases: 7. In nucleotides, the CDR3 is TGTGCCAGCAGCTTATTTGACAGGGTTGACTATGGCTACACCTTC. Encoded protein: CASSLFDRVDYGYTF. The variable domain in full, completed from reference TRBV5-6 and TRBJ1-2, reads DAGVTQSPTHLIKTRGQQVTLRCSPKSGHDTVSWYQQALGQGPQFIFQYYEEEERQRGNFPDRFSGHQFPNYSSELNVNALLLGDSALYLCASSLFDRVDYGYTFGSGTRLTVV.

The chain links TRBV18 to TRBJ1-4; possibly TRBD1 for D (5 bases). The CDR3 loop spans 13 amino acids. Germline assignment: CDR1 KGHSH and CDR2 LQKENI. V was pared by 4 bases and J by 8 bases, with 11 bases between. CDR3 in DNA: TGTGCCAGCTCACAAGGGACGGCCGAAAAACTGTTTTTT. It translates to CASSQGTAEKLFF.

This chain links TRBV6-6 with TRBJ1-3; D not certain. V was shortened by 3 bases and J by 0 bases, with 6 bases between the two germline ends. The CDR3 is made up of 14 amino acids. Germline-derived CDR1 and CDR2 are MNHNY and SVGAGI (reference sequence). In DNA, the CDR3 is TGTGCCAGCAGTTATTTGGCCTCTGGAAACACCATATATTTT. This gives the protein CASSYLASGNTIYF.

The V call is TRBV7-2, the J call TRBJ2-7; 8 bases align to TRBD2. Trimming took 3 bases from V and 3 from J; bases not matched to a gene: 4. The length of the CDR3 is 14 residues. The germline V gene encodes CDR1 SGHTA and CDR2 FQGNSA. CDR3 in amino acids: CASSLWLAGYEQYF. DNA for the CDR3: TGTGCCAGCAGCTTGTGGCTAGCGGGCTACGAGCAGTACTTC. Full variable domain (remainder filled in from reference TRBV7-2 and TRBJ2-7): GAGVSQSPSNKVTEKGKDVELRCDPISGHTALYWYRQSLGQGLEFLIYFQGNSAPDKSGLPSDRFSAERTGGSVSTLTIQRTQQEDSAVYLCASSLWLAGYEQYFGPGTRLTVT.